The sequence of this TCR beta chain was determined in a study of blood T cell repertoires in COVID-19. Study overall: Donors in the United States, Italy and Spain gave samples during acute or convalescent COVID-19. PBMCs, B-cell-depleted T cells, or T cells provided the cDNA or gDNA that made up the material.

Germline CDR1 reads SEHNR; CDR2 reads FQNEAQ (reference sequence). This CDR3 contains 15 residues. V was cut by 2 bases and J by 0 bases, with 7 bases left in between. TCRdb keeps only in-frame clones here, not all; method: immunoSEQ multiplex PCR. The table lists around 190,000 clones, approximately 82% of them singletons. This receptor was taken from a human donor in a cohort sampled during active COVID-19. This chain links TRBV7-9 with TRBJ2-2; D is perhaps TRBD2 (6 bases). Sequencing was carried out using peripheral blood. CDR3 nucleotides: TGTGCCAGCAGCTTAAGCGGGTCGAACACCGGGGAGCTGTTTTTT. Protein sequence: CASSLSGSNTGELFF.